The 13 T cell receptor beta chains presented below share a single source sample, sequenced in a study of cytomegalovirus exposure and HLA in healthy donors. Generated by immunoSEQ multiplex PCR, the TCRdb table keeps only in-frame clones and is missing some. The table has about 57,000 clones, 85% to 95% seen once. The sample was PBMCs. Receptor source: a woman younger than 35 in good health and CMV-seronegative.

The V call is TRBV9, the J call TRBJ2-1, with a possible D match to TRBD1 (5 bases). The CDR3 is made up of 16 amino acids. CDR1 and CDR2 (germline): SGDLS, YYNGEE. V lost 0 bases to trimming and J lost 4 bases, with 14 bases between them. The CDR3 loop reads CASSVGGGAGYNEQFF. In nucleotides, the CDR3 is TGTGCCAGCAGCGTAGGGGGTGGGGCAGGGTACAATGAGCAGTTCTTC.

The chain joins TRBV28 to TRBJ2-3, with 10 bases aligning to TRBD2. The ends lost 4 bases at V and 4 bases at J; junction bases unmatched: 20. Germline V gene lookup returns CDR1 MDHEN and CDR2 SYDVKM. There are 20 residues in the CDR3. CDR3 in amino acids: CASSSTIRGSTSGLADTQYF. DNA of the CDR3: TGTGCCAGCAGTTCAACAATCAGAGGATCGACTAGCGGGCTAGCAGATACGCAGTATTTT. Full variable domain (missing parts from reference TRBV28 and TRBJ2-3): DVKVTQSSRYLVKRTGEKVFLECVQDMDHENMFWYRQDPGLGLRLIYFSYDVKMKEKGDIPEGYSVSREKKERFSLILESASTNQTSMYLCASSSTIRGSTSGLADTQYFGPGTRLTVL.

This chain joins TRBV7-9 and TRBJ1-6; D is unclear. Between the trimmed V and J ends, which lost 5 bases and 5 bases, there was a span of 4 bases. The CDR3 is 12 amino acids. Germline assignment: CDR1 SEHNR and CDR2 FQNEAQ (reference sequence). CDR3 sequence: CASSADNSPLHF. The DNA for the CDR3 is TGTGCCAGCAGCGCAGATAATTCACCCCTCCACTTT.

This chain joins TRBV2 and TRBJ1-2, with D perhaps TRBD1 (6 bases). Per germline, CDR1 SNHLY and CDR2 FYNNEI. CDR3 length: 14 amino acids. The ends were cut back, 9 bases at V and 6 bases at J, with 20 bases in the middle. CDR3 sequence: CASRQGTIENGYTF. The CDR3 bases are TGTGCCAGTAGGCAGGGGACAATAGAGAATGGCTACACCTTC.

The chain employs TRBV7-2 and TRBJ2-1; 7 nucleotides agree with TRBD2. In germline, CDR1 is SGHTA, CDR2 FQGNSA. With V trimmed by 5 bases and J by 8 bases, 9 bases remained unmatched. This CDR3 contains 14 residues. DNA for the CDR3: TGTGCCAGCAGCGTGGGGGGGAGTATCGATGAGCAGTTCTTC. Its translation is CASSVGGSIDEQFF.

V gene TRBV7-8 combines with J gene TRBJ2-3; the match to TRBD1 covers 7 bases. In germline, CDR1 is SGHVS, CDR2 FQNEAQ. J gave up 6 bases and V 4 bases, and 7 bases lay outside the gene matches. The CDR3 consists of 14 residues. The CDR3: CASSSPIRGDTQYF. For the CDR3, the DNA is TGTGCCAGCAGCTCCCCCATCAGGGGGGATACGCAGTATTTT.

In DNA form, the CDR3 reads TGCGCCAGCAGTGAGTCGGGCAACGGGAACACTGAAGCTTTCTTT. Translating it yields CASSESGNGNTEAFF. The rearrangement uses TRBV10-1 and TRBJ1-1; no reliable D call. Germline CDR1 WNHNN, CDR2 SYGVQD (reference sequence). The CDR3 is 15 amino acids. The V end was cut by 0 bases, the J end by 1 base, with 9 bases between.

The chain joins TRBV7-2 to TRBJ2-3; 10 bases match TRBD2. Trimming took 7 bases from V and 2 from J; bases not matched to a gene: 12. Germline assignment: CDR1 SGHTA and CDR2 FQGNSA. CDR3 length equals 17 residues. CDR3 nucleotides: TGTGCCAGCACCCCCCGGGTTAGCGGGGGGCACACAGATACGCAGTATTTT. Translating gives CASTPRVSGGHTDTQYF.

CDR3 nucleotide sequence: TGTGCCAGCAGCAACATCGGGACAGGACGAGATGTTATGGAGACCCAGTACTTC. It codes for CASSNIGTGRDVMETQYF. The chain couples TRBV7-9 to TRBJ2-5; 8 bases line up with TRBD1. The CDR3 is 18 amino acids. V gave up 5 bases and J gave up 5 bases; unmatched junction bases: 19. Germline V gene sequence: CDR1 SEHNR, CDR2 FQNEAQ (reference sequence).

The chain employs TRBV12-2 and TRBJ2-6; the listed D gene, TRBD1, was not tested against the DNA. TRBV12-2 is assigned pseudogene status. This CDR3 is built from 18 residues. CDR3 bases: TGTGCAAGTCGCTCAGCCCGCAGTTCAGAACCTGGGGCCAACGTCCTGACTTTC. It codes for CASRSARSSEPGANVLTF.

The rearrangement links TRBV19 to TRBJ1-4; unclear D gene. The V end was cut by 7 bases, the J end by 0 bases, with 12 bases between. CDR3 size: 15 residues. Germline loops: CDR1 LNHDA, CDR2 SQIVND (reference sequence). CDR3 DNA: TGTGCCAGTAAAGTATTGGGAGCAACTAATGAAAAACTGTTTTTT. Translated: CASKVLGATNEKLFF.

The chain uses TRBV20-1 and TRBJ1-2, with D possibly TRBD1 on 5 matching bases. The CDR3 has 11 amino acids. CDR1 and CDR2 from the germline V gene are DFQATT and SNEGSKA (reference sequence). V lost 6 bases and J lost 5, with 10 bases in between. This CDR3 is CSAPGLYGYTF. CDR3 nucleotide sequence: TGCAGTGCCCCAGGGTTATATGGCTACACCTTC.

The chain's CDR3 is CASSQGDRDTEAFF. CDR3 coding DNA: TGTGCCAGCAGCCAAGGGGACAGGGACACTGAAGCTTTCTTT. This sequence joins TRBV4-2 and TRBJ1-1; TRBD1 agrees at 9 bases. Germline V gives CDR1 LGHNA, CDR2 YNFKEQ. The CDR3 length is 14 residues. Trimming cost V 1 base and J 3 bases; bases outside gene matches: 0.